This record covers a single T cell receptor (beta chain). The data are from a study of blood T cell repertoires in COVID-19. The table came from immunoSEQ multiplex PCR; TCRdb's copy has only in-frame clones and leaves some out. This sample has roughly 230,000 clones, with under 90% found just once. Trimming cost V 6 bases and J 4 bases; bases outside gene matches: 3. CDR3 size: 14 residues. Per the germline V gene, CDR1 is SGHAT and CDR2 is FQNNGV. The receptor was derived from an elderly woman with COVID-19, enrolled during active disease. The chain employs TRBV11-2 and TRBJ2-5; 12 nucleotides agree with TRBD1. Sequencing input: peripheral blood. The CDR3 is CASRGTGGAETQYF. In nucleotides, the CDR3 is TGTGCCAGCAGGGGGACAGGGGGCGCAGAGACCCAGTACTTC. Looking up the rest from reference TRBV11-2 and TRBJ2-5 gives the full variable domain: EAGVAQSPRYKIIEKRQSVAFWCNPISGHATLYWYQQILGQGPKLLIQFQNNGVVDDSQLPKDRFSAERLKGVDSTLKIQPAKLEDSAVYLCASRGTGGAETQYFGPGTRLLVL.